The entry below describes one T cell receptor beta chain. What it binds is unknown. A second about 7 to 11 cycle PCR used barcoded and J-beta primers. The study obtained at least 3 million CDR3-containing paired-end reads from every sample. TCRdb used MiXCR to reprocess the 5' RACE reads, holding one entry per CDR3 protein. The sample holds hundreds of thousands of distinct CDR3 sequences, 45% to 60% seen once. The record originates from a study of blood T cells in healthy people across ages. General observations from the study: Calculation of diversity from one million T cells yielded estimates considered to be underestimates. Older individuals had lower TCR beta diversity per million T cells (the decline was roughly linear).

The CDR3 is 15 amino acids. The ends were cut back, 3 bases at V and 2 bases at J, with 17 bases in the middle. The germline V gene has CDR1 DFQATT and CDR2 SNEGSKA (reference sequence). This receptor was obtained from a woman older than 75 in good health. The genes are TRBV20-1 and TRBJ2-7; D uncertain. What was sequenced was blood. As DNA, the CDR3 is TGCAGTGCTAGTGCGAGCGATGGTCCCACCTACGAGCAGTACTTC. This encodes CSASASDGPTYEQYF.